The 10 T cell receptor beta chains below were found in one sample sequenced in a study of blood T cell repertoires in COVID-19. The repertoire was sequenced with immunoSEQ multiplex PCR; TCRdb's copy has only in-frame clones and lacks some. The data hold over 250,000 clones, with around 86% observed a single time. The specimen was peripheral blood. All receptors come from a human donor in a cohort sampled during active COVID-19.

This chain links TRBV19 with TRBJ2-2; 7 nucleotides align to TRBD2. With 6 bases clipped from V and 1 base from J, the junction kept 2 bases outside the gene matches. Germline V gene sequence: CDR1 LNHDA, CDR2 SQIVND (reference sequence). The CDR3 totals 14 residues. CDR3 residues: CASSGGGNTGELFF. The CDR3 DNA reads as TGTGCCAGTAGCGGCGGGGGGAACACCGGGGAGCTGTTTTTT. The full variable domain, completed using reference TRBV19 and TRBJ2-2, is DGGITQSPKYLFRKEGQNVTLSCEQNLNHDAMYWYRQDPGQGLRLIYYSQIVNDFQKGDIAEGYSVSREKKESFPLTVTSAQKNPTAFYLCASSGGGNTGELFFGEGSRLTVL.

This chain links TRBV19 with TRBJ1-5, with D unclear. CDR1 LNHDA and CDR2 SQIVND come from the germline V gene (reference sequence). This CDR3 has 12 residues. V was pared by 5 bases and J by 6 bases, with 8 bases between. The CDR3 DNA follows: TGTGCCAGTAGTGAGGCGGTTCAGCCCCAGCATTTT. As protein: CASSEAVQPQHF.

CDR3 region: CASSPGRRTNEKLFF. The CDR3 nucleotides read TGTGCCAGCAGCCCTGGGAGGAGAACTAATGAAAAACTGTTTTTT. This rearrangement joins TRBV28 to TRBJ1-4; no firm D call. In germline, CDR1 is MDHEN, CDR2 SYDVKM. The CDR3 totals 15 residues. Trimming pared 6 bases from V and 1 base from J, leaving 12 bases between.

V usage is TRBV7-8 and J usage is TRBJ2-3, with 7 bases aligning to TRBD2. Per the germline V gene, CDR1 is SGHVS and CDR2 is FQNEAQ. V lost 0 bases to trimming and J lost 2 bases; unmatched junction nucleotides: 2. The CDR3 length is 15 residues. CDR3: CASSLASGYTDTQYF. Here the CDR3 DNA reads TGTGCCAGCAGCTTAGCTAGCGGGTACACAGATACGCAGTATTTT.

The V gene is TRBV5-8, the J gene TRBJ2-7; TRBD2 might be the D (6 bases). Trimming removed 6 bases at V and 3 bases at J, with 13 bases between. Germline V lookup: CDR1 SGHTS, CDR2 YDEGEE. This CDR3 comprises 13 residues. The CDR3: CASNQGLRYEQYF. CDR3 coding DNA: TGTGCCAGCAATCAGGGACTCCGCTACGAGCAGTACTTC.

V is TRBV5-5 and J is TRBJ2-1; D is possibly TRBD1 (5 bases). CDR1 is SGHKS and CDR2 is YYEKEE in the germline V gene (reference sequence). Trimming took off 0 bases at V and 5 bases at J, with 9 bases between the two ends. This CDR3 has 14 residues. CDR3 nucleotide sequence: TGTGCCAGCAGCTTGGCGAGACAGCACAATGAGCAGTTCTTC. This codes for CASSLARQHNEQFF.

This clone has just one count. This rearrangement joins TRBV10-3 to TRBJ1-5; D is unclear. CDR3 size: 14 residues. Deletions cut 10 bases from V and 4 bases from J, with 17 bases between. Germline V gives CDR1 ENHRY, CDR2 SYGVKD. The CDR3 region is CATRSDRGNQPQHF. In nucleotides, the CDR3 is TGTGCCACCAGAAGTGACCGAGGGAATCAGCCCCAGCATTTT.

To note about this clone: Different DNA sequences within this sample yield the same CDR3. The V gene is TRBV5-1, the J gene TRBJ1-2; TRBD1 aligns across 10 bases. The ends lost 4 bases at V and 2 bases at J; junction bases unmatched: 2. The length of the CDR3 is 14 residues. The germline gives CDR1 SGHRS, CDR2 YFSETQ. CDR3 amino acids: CASSPGQGNYGYTF. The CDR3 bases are TGCGCCAGCAGCCCGGGACAGGGGAACTATGGCTACACCTTC.

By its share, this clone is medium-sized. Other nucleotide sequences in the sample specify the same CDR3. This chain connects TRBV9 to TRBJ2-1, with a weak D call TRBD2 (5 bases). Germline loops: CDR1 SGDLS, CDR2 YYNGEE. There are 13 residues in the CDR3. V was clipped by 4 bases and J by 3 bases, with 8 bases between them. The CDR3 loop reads CASSPRDYNEQFF. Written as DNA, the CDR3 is TGTGCCAGCAGCCCCCGGGACTACAATGAGCAGTTCTTC.

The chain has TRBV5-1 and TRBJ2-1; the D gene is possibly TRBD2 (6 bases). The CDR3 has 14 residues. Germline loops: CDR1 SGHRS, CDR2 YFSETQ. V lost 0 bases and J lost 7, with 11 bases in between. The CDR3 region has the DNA TGCGCCAGCAGCTTGGAACTAGCAGTGAATGAGCAGTTCTTC. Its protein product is CASSLELAVNEQFF.